The present T cell receptor (beta chain) was sequenced within a study of shared clonotypes between healthy human individuals (dated by TCRdb to the early 2020s). The study in broad terms: The cohort comprised two women and three men aged 18 to 49 years. Different laboratories and diverse techniques were used to prepare libraries and sequence TCR repertoires, to increase sequencing depth and limit assay-specific biases. Blood TCR repertoires of five healthy adults were deeply sequenced to estimate repertoire size and the extent of clonotype sharing between individuals. Per donor, leukapheresis produced somewhere between about 0.8 and 9.5 billion PBMCs. For each donor, CD4 naive and CD4 memory were each given three plates, CD8 naive was given two plates, and CD8 memory was given one plate. What the research found in general, with its limitations: Clonotypes shared by all four sorted-subset donors showed higher generation probabilities than non-shared clonotypes. Only blood was sampled, and tissue TCR repertoires likely differ from those in blood. Because the study included only a small number of donors, the genetic and exposure-history diversity represented was limited. Larger estimated clonotype richness was generally found for naive subsets than for memory subsets. Incomplete sequencing was indicated by rarefaction of sorted-subset datasets, despite the large sequencing depth. Pairwise subsampling indicated that sequencing depth was expected to affect the degree of clonotype sharing among donors. About 5% of naive CD4, approximately 3.7% of naive CD8, about 2.1% of memory CD4, and about 0.4% of memory CD8 clonotypes were shared across several donors.

The donors were healthy, HIV-negative adults with no recently reported acute infections or vaccinations. Every donor was a Caucasian adult living in Nashville, Tennessee, USA. CD4+ T cells were enriched through magnetic negative selection, after which naive cells were positively selected on CD45RA and the remaining negative fraction served as the memory subset. Blood was collected by leukapheresis, and PBMCs were isolated by Ficoll-Histopaque density gradient centrifugation and then cryopreserved in liquid nitrogen vapor phase. Analytical flow cytometry was used to check the purity and quantity of every magnetically sorted T cell population. Genomic DNA was isolated from every sorted fraction and measured by UV absorbance on a Nanodrop 2000c. From a lookup of the germline V gene, CDR1 and CDR2 are LGHNT and FRNRAP. From its cysteine to its phenylalanine, the CDR3 spans 16 amino acids. Only the CDR3 portion is preserved as DNA: 48 bases, with reading frame beginning at the first base. Germline trimming: 7 bases from V, 6 bases from J; junction bases outside gene matches: 13.

This clone is a singleton in its sample. Which antigen it targets is not known. The input lacks base qualities; no much larger clone sits a single base away. Using the deep immunoSEQ assay, multiplex PCR amplified TCR CDR3 regions from genomic DNA. For each cell subset, the extracted genomic DNA was distributed evenly across all wells of several immunoSEQ 96-well plates, and each plate served as one replicate. For sorted subsets, approximately 200 ng of genomic DNA, equivalent to 25,000 to 35,000 T cell genomes, went into each replicate PCR. Purified libraries were quantified with a Qubit 3.0 fluorometer, sized on a Bioanalyzer 2100, and re-quantified with the KAPA Library Quantification kit. Every immunoSEQ 96-well plate was sequenced on a dedicated single-read 150-cycle Illumina NextSeq 550 flow cell. On the authors' methods: Because the immunoSEQ output held only junctional sequences and lacked quality scores, the filtering could not match the filtering applied to full-length reads. To assign V/J genes and CDR3, sequences were annotated against IMGT germline references using PyIR, a Python wrapper for IgBLAST v1.9. Reads were filtered out if the reads had weak V/J assignments (E-value above 1e-6), no CDR3, stop codons, out-of-frame junctions, or ambiguous translated residues. V3J clonotypes were defined as sequences sharing an identical inferred V gene, J gene, and CDR3 amino acid sequence. The percentage overlap between two repertoires was calculated by dividing the number of shared unique clonotypes by the size of the smaller repertoire. Richness of each repertoire was evaluated using RTK rarefaction, the Chao1 estimator, and Recon v2.1 estimates of unobserved clonotypes. Generation probabilities were computed with OLGA for all TCRbeta clonotypes obtained by the gDNA method from several donors. TCRdb holds this immuneACCESS table with in-frame rearrangements only. Some clones are missing; in checked studies, unresolved V genes explain under half, and the rest has no known cause. Clone size and V and J calls were adopted from that table, with D and trimming inferred from the DNA. This sample holds under 200,000 clones; roughly 93% were observed only once. The ten biggest clones cover 0.067% of the sample.

The sequenced material came from naive CD4+ T cells sorted from blood. The sample's cell subset or site label, decoded: CD45RA+ positively selected. The V and J segments used are TRBV12-5 and TRBJ2-2, with 8 middle bases fitting TRBD1. This sequence originates from a woman in her twenties or thirties in good health. The DNA sequence is as follows: TGTGCTAGTGCCTCGTCCGCGACAGGGGTCCCCGGGGAGCTGTTTTTT. This yields the protein CASASSATGVPGELFF. Outside the CDR3, residues come from the reference TRBV12-5 and TRBJ2-2 proteins, so the full variable domain is: DARVTQTPRHKVTEMGQEVTMRCQPILGHNTVFWYRQTMMQGLELLAYFRNRAPLDDSGMPKDRFSAEMPDATLATLKIQPSEPRDSAVYFCASASSATGVPGELFFGEGSRLTVL.